This T cell receptor (beta chain) is from a study of PD-L1 blockade in urothelial cancer listed by TCRdb under 2017. Broadly, across the study: Every patient began therapy at some point between 2013 and 2015 and was given atezolizumab 1,200 mg intravenously every 3 weeks. About 90% of the 29 patients were identified as males with urothelial cancer of bladder origin, and a prior smoking history was reported by 18 of 29 patients. Patients had an ECOG performance status of 0 or 1 and had received between 0 and 3 prior chemotherapy regimens. Blood samples were analyzed 3 weeks after the start of treatment (second dose) and 6 weeks after the start of treatment. A median of roughly 140,000 T cells and some 82,000 unique TCRs was obtained from blood samples, and a median clonality of around 0.08 was observed. An exploratory multi-omic analysis was conducted of the somatic, immune and clinical correlates of response to PD-L1 blockade with atezolizumab in urothelial cancer. Pretreatment tumor samples and matched peripheral blood, collected serially before and after atezolizumab treatment, underwent TCR sequencing. Durable clinical benefit was defined as progression-free survival longer than 6 months, and TCR features were also tested against progression-free and overall survival. In the same patients, pretreatment tumors underwent whole exome sequencing and RNA sequencing in addition to TCR sequencing. Fewer than ten patients reached durable clinical benefit, while about 20 patients did not. Pretreatment blood TCR-seq was available for twenty-nine patients, at least one posttreatment blood collection was obtained for some 24 patients, and tumor TCR-seq was available for some 24 patients.

This clone has just a few counts. Its binding antigen is unknown. There are no base qualities to consult, and no much larger clone falls within one base. The cohort included 29 patients with locally advanced or metastatic urothelial carcinoma who were treated at Memorial Sloan Kettering on a trial protocol. Peripheral blood mononuclear cells were collected pretreatment and during treatment, with between 1 and 8 total time points per patient. The Qiagen DNeasy Blood extraction kit was used to purify genomic DNA from total PBMCs and tumor samples. Collected pretreatment and during treatment, PBMCs were isolated and stored as previously described. What the research found in general, with its limitations: Improved progression-free and overall survival was associated with having pretreatment peripheral blood TCR clonality below the median. Among patients with durable benefit, tumor-associated TCR clones showed greater expansion in peripheral blood 3 weeks after treatment started (n ≈ 20, p = 0.022). Because the sample size was small (n = 29) and many of the analyses were exploratory, the results are meant to be hypothesis-generating.

Synthetic TCR analog templates were spiked into each PCR to estimate absolute template abundance from read counts. TCRbeta CDR3 regions were amplified from genomic DNA with bias-controlled V and J gene primers using the immunoSEQ assay. Rearranged TCRbeta segments were sequenced at approximately 20X coverage. The study's own analysis went as follows. Sequencing errors were corrected by clustering, and CDR3s were annotated against IMGT so that V, D and J genes could be assigned. Downstream analyses used only productive TCRbeta rearrangements, leaving out any out-of-frame or stop-codon sequences. To compute clonality, Shannon entropy was normalized by the log of the number of unique productive sequences and then subtracted from one. Clones differing between time points or between blood and tumor were identified using Fisher's exact test with Benjamini-Hochberg correction, with an adjusted p below 0.01 applied as the threshold. As stored in TCRdb, this immuneACCESS dataset retains in-frame rearrangements with V and J assigned. A fraction of the clones does not appear; measured against another copy, unresolved V genes explain less than half of the discrepancy, and the remainder lacks a known reason. V and J calls and clone size come straight from that table; D and trimming were deduced from the DNA. Within this sample are approximately 37,000 clones, with 65% to 85% of them counted one time only. The ten most abundant clones make up around 17% of the sample.

V drops 0 bases and J drops 0 bases, leaving 6 bases in between. Its CDR3 holds 15 amino acids, cysteine through phenylalanine. The read is trimmed to its CDR3 DNA, 45 bases read in frame from base 1. Via the germline V gene, CDR1 is LGHNA and CDR2 YNFKEQ. Source: PBMCs, taken around atezolizumab (anti-PD-L1) treatment. The TCR originated in a man in his 60s with urothelial cancer. The sequence joins TRBV4-2 to TRBJ1-5; no D gene call is confident. The CDR3 amino acid sequence is: CASSQDEGSNQPQHF. In nucleotide form, the sequence is TGTGCCAGCAGCCAAGATGAGGGTAGCAATCAGCCCCAGCATTTT.